This T cell receptor beta chain was identified during a study of Graves' ophthalmopathy and Graves' hyperthyroidism (dated by TCRdb to the late 2010s). Some background on the complete study: Peripheral blood was collected before any treatment was given, at the time of initial diagnosis. After sampling, hyperthyroidism patients received methimazole starting at 30 mg daily, and ophthalmopathy patients received high-dose intravenous methylprednisolone. The study used signatures of the TCR beta repertoire to tell Graves' ophthalmopathy apart from Graves' hyperthyroidism and to predict which patients would progress to ophthalmopathy. To explore V-J signatures that distinguish ophthalmopathy from hyperthyroidism, a discovery set of 100 patients was enrolled, made up of around 40 with ophthalmopathy and around 57 with stable hyperthyroidism. The independent validation cohort included approximately 19 hyperthyroidism patients plus 17 patients who later progressed from hyperthyroidism to ophthalmopathy. In roughly six hyperthyroidism patients, the T-cell repertoires found in thyroid tissue were compared with those found in blood. In total, approximately 130 blood samples were TCR-sequenced: approximately 42 ophthalmopathy, some 72 hyperthyroidism and some 17 hyperthyroidism-to-ophthalmopathy patients. What the authors observed across the whole study: The 13-signature model separated ophthalmopathy from stable hyperthyroidism with roughly 89% sensitivity and less than 83% specificity in cross-validation, and 80%/75% in the test set. Most expanded thyroid clonotypes with a frequency above 0.001 also appeared in blood, which suggests that blood repertoires may reflect the immune response in the thyroid. Sample size was not predetermined statistically, and investigators were not blinded to group allocation. In validation, the model predicted ophthalmopathy progression with 70.59% sensitivity and roughly 72% specificity; 12 predicted patients were CT-confirmed with GO in a median of approximately 6.2 months.

Ophthalmopathy patients had moderately to severely active disease, Clinical Activity Score of at least 3, NOSPECS grade of at least 4, and disease duration under 3 months. Patients with other autoimmune diseases, uncontrolled infections, pregnancy or lactation were excluded from the study. Diagnosis relied on clinical symptoms, serum thyroxine, TRAb, thyroid ultrasound and orbital computed tomography. Using Ficoll-Paque density gradient centrifugation, PBMCs were isolated from about 10 ml of fresh peripheral blood. Trizol reagent was used to extract the total RNA, and its quality was then checked on an Agilent 2100 Bioanalyzer. After removal of 6 bases from V and 7 bases from J, the junction retains 9 bases not matched to a gene. CDR1 and CDR2, looked up from the germline V gene, are SGHVS and FQNEAQ. Spanning cysteine to phenylalanine, the CDR3 consists of 14 amino acids. This entry keeps only the CDR3 DNA: 42 bases, framed from base 1.

Regarding this clonotype: Its antigen is still unknown. No base qualities exist here, and no much larger clone lies one base off it.

TCR beta CDR3 regions were amplified from RNA transcripts for repertoire sequencing. HTBI primers and the Qiagen OneStep RT-PCR kit were used in a first-round RT-PCR, which was followed by a second-round multiplex PCR, size selection and purification. Libraries were sequenced paired-end with 100 bp reads on an Illumina HiSeq2000. Concerning the study's data processing: Reads were processed with SOAPnuke, discarding reads with adapters, uncalled bases, mean Phred below 15, or no exact constant-primer or identifier match. COPE v1.2.5 was used to merge high-quality paired reads. Each unique nucleotide sequence was defined as a clonotype, and clonotypes were aligned to IMGT TRB V, D and J references with MiTCR v1.1. Only V-J combinations with frequency above 0.0001 were analysed, covering around 99% of repertoires. A TCR clonal expansion and chaos score per V-J combination was defined as the ratio of F50 clonal expansion to chaos observed in the TCRdist matrix. Welch's t-statistics and random forest were used to narrow the features down to around 13 V-J combinations, which were then fed into a naive Bayes classifier. The Morisita-Horn index was used to measure how similar the thyroid and blood repertoires were. The public reads were reprocessed in TCRdb via fastp at Q25 and MiXCR, keeping in-frame beta chains. Records with the same CDR3 protein are collapsed into one entry carrying the most frequent genes and DNA. The V and J calls were not made by the authors but by TCRdb's processing. Within this sample are 650,000 to 900,000 distinct CDR3 sequences, with around 40% of them counted one time only. 40% to 55% of the sample comes from the top ten.

The sample was peripheral blood. The source of this sequence is an adult man with Graves' ophthalmopathy. The sequence joins TRBV7-8 to TRBJ1-2; 9 nucleotides in the junction match TRBD1. The nucleotides are TGTGCCAGCAGTTTTACCGGGACAGGGAGTGGCTACACCTTC. The resulting protein is CASSFTGTGSGYTF.